This entry describes one T cell receptor (delta chain). A far bigger clonotype differs at one base, so this is likely a read error. The sample carries other DNA sequences with the same CDR3. The germline gives CDR1 GEAIGNYY, CDR2 EKD. The CDR3 extends over 16 amino acids. The data stem from a study of gamma-delta T cells after stem cell transplantation. TCRdb redid the clone calls on the RT-PCR reads with CATT. The data show 650 to 800 delta-chain clones, roughly 59% seen once. The TCR originated in a human donor. It is not recorded whose cells these are; they may come from a transplant donor. The J gene is TRDJ1, the V gene TRDV2; D unclear. Material for sequencing was gamma-delta T cells. For the CDR3, the DNA is TGTGCCTGCGACACCCTAGCTGCGTCGGACACCGATAAACTCATCTTT. Translated, it gives CACDTLAASDTDKLIF.